The 28 T cell receptor beta chains presented below share a single source sample, sequenced in a study of blood T cell repertoires in COVID-19 (dated by TCRdb to the early 2020s). The method was the immunoSEQ multiplex PCR assay. TCRdb carries this immuneACCESS record with in-frame sequences only. Its versions omit some clonotypes, under half of them owing to an unresolved V gene in the studies checked, with the rest unexplained. The table for this sample lists roughly 86,000 clones; around three quarters of them were counted only once. The ten largest clones capture approximately 8.7% of the sample. The sample consisted of peripheral blood. The receptors derive from a man in his fifties or sixties who had recovered from COVID-19.

The CDR3 sequence is CASSIYASEDYEQYF. CDR3 bases: TGTGCCAGTAGTATTTATGCTAGCGAAGACTACGAGCAGTACTTC. The chain uses TRBV19 and TRBJ2-7; possible D gene TRBD2, 6 bases. Germline V lookup: CDR1 LNHDA, CDR2 SQIVND (reference sequence). This CDR3 region has 15 residues. Trimming removed 3 bases from V and 3 bases from J, with 15 bases in between.

The chain carries TRBV10-3 and TRBJ2-7; 7 bases align to TRBD2. The germline V gene has CDR1 ENHRY and CDR2 SYGVKD. The CDR3 is made up of 11 amino acids. V lost 6 bases, J lost 4 bases, and 0 bases stayed unmatched. In DNA, the CDR3 is TGTGCCATCAGGCGGGAGTACGAGCAGTACTTC. It codes for CAIRREYEQYF.

J is TRBJ1-1 and V is TRBV6-1; 7 positions agree with TRBD1. Germline CDR1 reads MNHNS; CDR2 reads SASEGT. This CDR3 contains 17 residues. The J segment lost 5 bases and the V segment lost 2 bases, leaving 14 bases of the junction unmatched. CDR3 bases: TGTGCCAGCAGTGAAAGGTTCTCTCGGACAGGTTGGACTGAAGCTTTCTTT. Its protein is CASSERFSRTGWTEAFF.

The gene calls are TRBV7-9 and TRBJ1-2; TRBD1 is a possible D gene (6 bases). In germline, CDR1 is SEHNR, CDR2 FQNEAQ (reference sequence). The CDR3 is made up of 12 amino acids. The V end lost 5 bases, the J end lost 8 bases, and 12 bases lay between the germline ends. The CDR3 DNA follows: TGTGCCAGCAGCGCCTTGGACAGCGGCTACACCTTC. Its protein product is CASSALDSGYTF.

This rearrangement joins TRBV19 to TRBJ1-1; the match to TRBD1 covers 9 bases. Germline CDR1 is LNHDA and CDR2 is SQIVND (reference sequence). This CDR3 is built from 15 residues. Trimming cost V 2 bases and J 3 bases; bases outside gene matches: 4. The CDR3 region is CASSIRDRGDTEAFF. The CDR3 DNA follows: TGTGCCAGTAGTATAAGAGACAGGGGGGACACTGAAGCTTTCTTT.

This chain joins TRBV2 and TRBJ2-7, with 8 bases aligning to TRBD2. The CDR3 loop spans 15 amino acids. Germline CDR1 reads SNHLY; CDR2 reads FYNNEI. Trimming at V came to 6 bases and at J to 0 bases, leaving 7 bases not matched to a gene. The chain's CDR3 is CASRLERESSYEQYF. The CDR3 bases are TGTGCCAGCAGACTCGAGCGGGAGAGCTCCTACGAGCAGTACTTC.

This sequence joins TRBV6-5 and TRBJ2-1; a weak D match, TRBD2 (5 bases). Trimming stripped 6 bases from V and 6 bases from J, with 15 bases between. This CDR3 contains 14 residues. Germline CDR1 reads MNHEY; CDR2 reads SVGAGI. This CDR3 is CASREEYSSNEQFF. As DNA, the CDR3 is TGTGCCAGCAGGGAGGAGTACAGTAGCAATGAGCAGTTCTTC.

This chain connects TRBV6-5 to TRBJ2-7; weak D call: TRBD2 (6 bases). Germline-derived CDR1 and CDR2 are MNHEY and SVGAGI. The V end lost 0 bases, the J end lost 4 bases, and 13 bases lay between the germline ends. The CDR3 runs 15 residues. CDR3 bases: TGTGCCAGCAGTTACTCGCGTAGCGGCGGGTACGAGCAGTACTTC. Protein: CASSYSRSGGYEQYF.

The rearrangement uses TRBV3-1 (or the pseudogene TRBV3-2) and TRBJ1-2; 9 bases line up with TRBD1. The germline CDR1 and CDR2 sequences are LGHDT and YNNKEL (reference sequence). This CDR3 is built from 13 residues. J was trimmed by 8 bases and V by 5 bases; bases with no gene match: 6. Written as DNA, the CDR3 is TGTGCCAGCAGCTCGGACAGGGGACGCGGCTACACCTTC. It specifies CASSSDRGRGYTF.

This chain uses TRBV7-2 with TRBJ2-3; possible D gene TRBD2, 5 bases. There are 14 residues in the CDR3. CDR1 is SGHTA and CDR2 is FQGNSA in the germline V gene. V lost 3 bases and J 5 bases, leaving 12 bases between the germline ends. The CDR3, as DNA: TGTGCCAGCAGCTTCGGAGGCGTCGTAGATACGCAGTATTTT. This encodes CASSFGGVVDTQYF.

This clone appeared once. J is TRBJ2-2 and V is TRBV10-1; 12 nucleotides match TRBD2. The CDR3 is 17 amino acids. V trimming: 0 bases; J trimming: 6 bases; junction bases outside the gene matches: 5. Germline V gene lookup returns CDR1 WNHNN and CDR2 SYGVQD (reference sequence). The CDR3 spells CASSESLAGGRPGELFF. DNA of the CDR3: TGCGCCAGCAGTGAGTCCCTAGCGGGGGGGCGTCCCGGGGAGCTGTTTTTT.

V and J are TRBV3-1 (or the pseudogene TRBV3-2) and TRBJ2-1; possibly TRBD1 for D (6 bases). Germline V gene data show CDR1 as LGHDT and CDR2 as YNNKEL (reference sequence). This CDR3 contains 13 residues. V lost 1 base and J 10 bases, leaving 11 bases between the germline ends. The CDR3 sequence is CASSQASGVEQFF. Here the CDR3 DNA reads TGTGCCAGCAGCCAAGCGTCAGGGGTAGAGCAGTTCTTC.

As regards this clone: Other nucleotide sequences in the sample specify the same CDR3. The gene calls are TRBV6-5 and TRBJ1-4, with D possibly TRBD1 on 5 matching bases. The CDR3 has 13 amino acids. Trimming pared 6 bases from V and 0 bases from J, leaving 5 bases between. CDR1 and CDR2 from the germline V gene are MNHEY and SVGAGI. CDR3 amino acids: CASRGATNEKLFF. The CDR3 DNA reads as TGTGCCAGCAGAGGGGCAACTAATGAAAAACTGTTTTTT.

The chain combines TRBV4-2 with TRBJ2-1, with 10 bases identical to TRBD2. Germline lookup yields CDR1 LGHNA and CDR2 YNFKEQ. With V trimmed by 0 bases and J by 8 bases, 4 bases remained unmatched. This CDR3 region has 15 residues. The CDR3 DNA sequence: TGTGCCAGCAGCCAAGATACTAGCGGGACAGATGAGCAGTTCTTC. The encoded protein is CASSQDTSGTDEQFF.

The chain is built from TRBV5-6 and TRBJ1-4; D ambiguous. The CDR3 is 14 residues long. Germline CDR1 SGHDT, CDR2 YYEEEE. Trimming took off 2 bases at V and 10 bases at J, with 15 bases between the two ends. CDR3 sequence: CASSFKQTFGKLFF. Written as DNA, the CDR3 is TGTGCCAGCAGCTTTAAACAGACCTTCGGAAAACTGTTTTTT. Full variable domain (remainder filled in from reference TRBV5-6 and TRBJ1-4): DAGVTQSPTHLIKTRGQQVTLRCSPKSGHDTVSWYQQALGQGPQFIFQYYEEEERQRGNFPDRFSGHQFPNYSSELNVNALLLGDSALYLCASSFKQTFGKLFFGSGTQLSVL.

The chain carries TRBV7-3 and TRBJ2-1; 12 positions match TRBD2. Trimming took 2 bases from V and 7 from J; bases not matched to a gene: 3. In germline, CDR1 is SGHTA, CDR2 FQGTGA. The CDR3 runs 15 residues. Here the CDR3 DNA reads TGTGCCAGCAGCTTACTAGCGGGGGGGCGTAATGAGCAGTTCTTC. It codes for CASSLLAGGRNEQFF. Full variable domain (rest looked up from reference TRBV7-3 and TRBJ2-1): GAGVSQTPSNKVTEKGKYVELRCDPISGHTALYWYRQSLGQGPEFLIYFQGTGAADDSGLPNDRFFAVRPEGSVSTLKIQRTERGDSAVYLCASSLLAGGRNEQFFGPGTRLTVL.

The sample holds a few counts of this clone. The V and J genes are TRBV4-2 and TRBJ2-7, with a possible D match to TRBD2 (5 bases). Germline lookup yields CDR1 LGHNA and CDR2 YNFKEQ. The CDR3 has 15 amino acids. The germline V and J ends were trimmed by 3 bases and 1 base, with 13 bases remaining between them. The CDR3 sequence is CASSQLSGRSYEQYF. The CDR3 DNA sequence: TGTGCCAGCAGCCAGCTCAGCGGACGGTCCTACGAGCAGTACTTC.

V gene TRBV5-4 combines with J gene TRBJ2-2; TRBD2 agrees at 7 bases. V dropped 0 bases and J dropped 5; count of bases not matched to a gene: 1. This CDR3 is 14 amino acids long. Looked up from germline, CDR1 is SGHNT and CDR2 is YYREEE (reference sequence). The CDR3 DNA is TGTGCCAGCAGCTTGGCGCGGGGGACCGGGGAGCTGTTTTTT. This codes for CASSLARGTGELFF.

This chain joins TRBV6-5 and TRBJ1-1; TRBD1 aligns across 7 bases. This CDR3 is built from 14 residues. CDR1 and CDR2 from the germline V gene are MNHEY and SVGAGI. V dropped 6 bases and J dropped 1; count of bases not matched to a gene: 5. The CDR3 spells CASSTTGRNTEAFF. For the CDR3, the DNA is TGTGCCAGCAGCACGACAGGGAGGAACACTGAAGCTTTCTTT.

V is TRBV9 and J is TRBJ1-6; 10 bases are a match to TRBD1. The CDR3 runs to 15 residues. J was trimmed by 11 bases and V by 3 bases; bases with no gene match: 8. Germline loops: CDR1 SGDLS, CDR2 YYNGEE. DNA for the CDR3: TGTGCCAGCAGCGGACAGGGGGCTTCGGGAGCACCCCTCCACTTT. Amino acids: CASSGQGASGAPLHF.

This chain joins TRBV7-2 and TRBJ2-7, with D maybe TRBD2 (5 bases). Germline CDR1 and CDR2: SGHTA and FQGNSA. The V gene lost 4 bases and the J gene lost 6 bases, with 7 bases spanning the gap. This CDR3 is 11 amino acids long. The CDR3 DNA follows: TGTGCCAGCAGCTCTGGAGGCGAGCAGTACTTC. As protein: CASSSGGEQYF.

The genes are TRBV29-1 and TRBJ2-1, with 14 bases that match TRBD2. After removal of 5 bases from V and 2 bases from J, the junction contained 17 bases not matched to a gene. The germline V gene encodes CDR1 SQVTM and CDR2 ANQGSEA. The CDR3 extends over 20 amino acids. CDR3 amino acids: CSVQNARTGTSGSPYNEQFF. The DNA for the CDR3 is TGCAGCGTTCAAAATGCCCGTACCGGGACTAGCGGGAGCCCCTACAATGAGCAGTTCTTC.

The chain links TRBV15 to TRBJ2-1; D ambiguous. Trimming took 3 bases from V and 4 from J, leaving 13 bases between them. The germline CDR1 and CDR2 sequences are LNHNV and YYDKDF (reference sequence). This CDR3 contains 15 residues. CDR3 amino acids: CATSSYRPGYNEQFF. The CDR3 nucleotides read TGTGCCACCAGCAGCTACCGTCCGGGTTACAATGAGCAGTTCTTC.

V is TRBV9 and J is TRBJ2-1, with D tentatively TRBD2 (6 bases). V dropped 1 base and J dropped 5 bases, with 13 bases sitting between them. Germline V gene data show CDR1 as SGDLS and CDR2 as YYNGEE. This CDR3 contains 15 residues. The CDR3 DNA sequence: TGTGCCAGCAGCGTATTTGGGGGGACGAACAATGAGCAGTTCTTC. This sequence encodes CASSVFGGTNNEQFF.

The chain recombines TRBV5-1 with TRBJ2-2; 7 bases align to TRBD1. Germline lookup yields CDR1 SGHRS and CDR2 YFSETQ. This CDR3 is built from 12 residues. V shed 8 bases, J shed 3 bases, and the junction held 1 base outside the gene matches. CDR3 DNA sequence: TGCGCCAGTACAGGGGACACCGGGGAGCTGTTTTTT. This translates into CASTGDTGELFF.

This sequence joins TRBV6-5 and TRBJ1-2, with D maybe TRBD1 (5 bases). The CDR3 covers 15 residues. CDR1 and CDR2 (germline): MNHEY, SVGAGI. Trimming removed 5 bases at V and 4 bases at J, with 17 bases between. The CDR3: CASSRGVGSGYGYTF. CDR3 coding DNA: TGTGCCAGCAGTCGGGGGGTGGGGTCGGGCTATGGCTACACCTTC.

This chain links TRBV6-6 with TRBJ2-7; 9 nucleotides line up with TRBD1. The junction had 3 bases not matched to a gene; V was cut back by 6 bases and J by 0 bases. This CDR3 has 14 residues. Germline V gene sequence: CDR1 MNHNY, CDR2 SVGAGI (reference sequence). The CDR3 reads CASSRDRDSYEQYF. The DNA for the CDR3 is TGTGCCAGCAGCAGGGACAGGGACTCCTACGAGCAGTACTTC.

The chain carries TRBV5-6 and TRBJ2-2, with TRBD1 matching over 8 bases. The V and J ends lost 0 bases and 6 bases, in that order; junction bases with no gene match: 4. The CDR3 sequence is 15 residues long. Germline V gives CDR1 SGHDT, CDR2 YYEEEE. The CDR3 region is CASSLADRVAGELFF. The DNA of the CDR3 is TGTGCCAGCAGCTTGGCGGACAGGGTCGCCGGGGAGCTGTTTTTT.